Presented here are 27 T cell receptor beta chains from one specimen sequenced in a study of shared clonotypes between healthy human individuals. The data were produced by immunoSEQ multiplex PCR, yet TCRdb's version contains in-frame clones alone and is incomplete. The sample has roughly 1.4 million clones, 98% seen once. What was sequenced was naive CD4+ T cells sorted from blood. Subset: CD45RA+ positively selected. Receptors originate from a man aged 30 to 39 in good health.

The chain joins TRBV7-3 to TRBJ1-2, with D possibly matching TRBD1 (5 bases). The CDR3 is 13 residues long. V was trimmed by 3 bases and J by 3 bases, leaving 8 bases between them. Germline CDR1 reads SGHTA; CDR2 reads FQGTGA. The CDR3 DNA reads as TGTGCCAGCAGCTTCGGGACTGACTATGGCTACACCTTC. Translation gives CASSFGTDYGYTF.

The chain carries TRBV19 and TRBJ2-7; TRBD2 might be the D (6 bases). Germline values: CDR1 LNHDA, CDR2 SQIVND (reference sequence). The CDR3 has 16 amino acids. V dropped 3 bases and J dropped 3 bases, with 18 bases sitting between them. CDR3 region: CASSIGTSSRYYEQYF. The CDR3 nucleotides read TGTGCCAGTAGTATTGGGACTTCCAGCAGATACTACGAGCAGTACTTC.

The chain joins TRBV19 to TRBJ1-5, with D unclear. The germline gives CDR1 LNHDA, CDR2 SQIVND (reference sequence). Trimming cost V 5 bases and J 1 base, with 12 bases left between them. The CDR3 is 15 amino acids. The CDR3 bases are TGTGCCAGTAGTTATACACGAACGAGCAATCAGCCCCAGCATTTT. It codes for CASSYTRTSNQPQHF.

V gene TRBV7-8 combines with J gene TRBJ1-5, with D unclear. Germline V gene lookup returns CDR1 SGHVS and CDR2 FQNEAQ. This CDR3 contains 13 residues. Trimming shortened V by 5 bases and J by 9 bases, and 14 bases separated the two germline ends. CDR3 loop: CASSGGPSGPQHF. CDR3 DNA: TGTGCCAGCAGCGGCGGGCCTTCAGGGCCCCAGCATTTT.

DNA of the CDR3: TGTGCCAGCACCCGCCACATTAGCTATGGCTACACCTTC. Translation gives CASTRHISYGYTF. V and J are TRBV28 and TRBJ1-2; no clear D gene. The CDR3 extends over 13 amino acids. V dropped 7 bases and J dropped 4 bases, with 13 bases sitting between them. Germline CDR1 reads MDHEN; CDR2 reads SYDVKM.

The chain links TRBV10-3 to TRBJ2-2; D not resolved. Trimming pared 3 bases from V and 0 bases from J, leaving 11 bases between. CDR1 and CDR2 from the germline V gene are ENHRY and SYGVKD. The CDR3 contains 16 residues. CDR3 in DNA: TGTGCCATCAGTGAAAGAGGTATCACGAACACCGGGGAGCTGTTTTTT. This gives the protein CAISERGITNTGELFF.

In its sample, this clone was seen once. The chain combines TRBV6-5 with TRBJ2-7; 7 bases map to TRBD1. Trimming cost V 6 bases and J 3 bases; bases outside gene matches: 5. Per germline, CDR1 MNHEY and CDR2 SVGAGI. The CDR3 has 13 amino acids. DNA for the CDR3: TGTGCCAGCAGCTCTGACAGGGACTACGAGCAGTACTTC. Residues: CASSSDRDYEQYF.

The rearrangement links TRBV14 to TRBJ1-4; D is undetermined. Trimming stripped 0 bases from V and 0 bases from J, with 20 bases between. Germline V gene sequence: CDR1 SGHDN, CDR2 FVKESK. The CDR3 loop spans 20 amino acids. CDR3 in DNA: TGTGCCAGCAGCCAAGAATTCGGGGTGGTGTTAAATGCAACTAATGAAAAACTGTTTTTT. Its protein product is CASSQEFGVVLNATNEKLFF.

V and J are TRBV6-5 and TRBJ1-5; D perhaps matches TRBD1 (5 bases). The CDR3 has 16 amino acids. Trimming left V 2 bases short and J 3 bases short, with 14 bases between. CDR1 MNHEY and CDR2 SVGAGI come from the germline V gene. CDR3 protein: CASSYRSAGNNQPQHF. CDR3 coding DNA: TGTGCCAGCAGTTACCGTTCGGCAGGGAACAATCAGCCCCAGCATTTT.

CDR3 bases: TGCAGCGTTGTCCCGGGACAGGTTAAAGAGCAGTACTTC. Protein product: CSVVPGQVKEQYF. The chain uses TRBV29-1 and TRBJ2-7; 8 bases map to TRBD1. The CDR3 is made up of 13 amino acids. Germline loops: CDR1 SQVTM, CDR2 ANQGSEA. Germline trimming cut 4 bases from V and 7 bases from J; bases unmatched to any gene: 9.

V and J are TRBV6-1 and TRBJ1-2, with D uncertain. Germline-derived CDR1 and CDR2 are MNHNS and SASEGT. The CDR3 extends over 14 amino acids. Trimming took 0 bases from V and 3 from J, leaving 8 bases between them. The CDR3 spells CASSEAEAYYGYTF. CDR3 DNA: TGTGCCAGCAGTGAAGCAGAGGCCTACTATGGCTACACCTTC.

The chain is built from TRBV9 and TRBJ1-1; D remains unclear. The CDR3 loop spans 16 amino acids. Trimming cost V 0 bases and J 1 base, with 13 bases left between them. Germline CDR1 SGDLS, CDR2 YYNGEE. The CDR3 DNA is TGTGCCAGCAGCGTAGCTACTGGGCTGGGGAACACTGAAGCTTTCTTT. Protein product: CASSVATGLGNTEAFF.

This clone was seen just once. The CDR3 loop reads CASSKINTGELFF. The DNA for the CDR3 is TGTGCCAGCAGTAAGATCAACACCGGGGAGCTGTTTTTT. This rearrangement joins TRBV9 to TRBJ2-2; no definite D call. This CDR3 comprises 13 residues. Germline CDR1 reads SGDLS; CDR2 reads YYNGEE. V was shortened by 5 bases and J by 2 bases, with 7 bases between the two germline ends.

The chain recombines TRBV5-5 with TRBJ2-3, with 7 bases matching TRBD1. The CDR3 covers 15 residues. CDR1 and CDR2 (germline): SGHKS, YYEKEE (reference sequence). The junction had 7 bases not matched to a gene; V was cut back by 4 bases and J by 2 bases. The chain's CDR3 is CASSHGTAHTDTQYF. The CDR3 DNA sequence: TGTGCCAGCAGCCACGGGACAGCCCACACAGATACGCAGTATTTT.

CDR3 coding DNA: TGTGCCAGCAGTGAAGTTCGGTTGTCCTCCGGGGAGCTGTTTTTT. Translation: CASSEVRLSSGELFF. The rearrangement links TRBV2 to TRBJ2-2, with D unclear. Trimming took 1 base from V and 6 from J, leaving 12 bases between them. CDR3 length equals 15 residues. Germline loops: CDR1 SNHLY, CDR2 FYNNEI.

The chain employs TRBV18 and TRBJ2-3, with D possibly being TRBD2 (5 bases). The V gene's germline CDR1 is KGHSH and CDR2 LQKENI. The CDR3 spans 16 residues. V gave up 3 bases and J gave up 0 bases, with 13 bases separating them. CDR3 DNA sequence: TGTGCCAGCTCACCGTCTGCGGGCCCTAGCACAGATACGCAGTATTTT. Protein product: CASSPSAGPSTDTQYF.

The chain has TRBV7-9 and TRBJ2-1, with TRBD2 identical over 10 bases. V shed 1 base and J 2 bases; nucleotides not matched to a gene: 2. Germline values: CDR1 SEHNR, CDR2 FQNEAQ (reference sequence). The CDR3 covers 16 residues. For the CDR3, the DNA is TGTGCCAGCAGCTTAGAGGGACTAGCGACCTACAATGAGCAGTTCTTC. It yields the protein CASSLEGLATYNEQFF.

V and J are TRBV7-8 and TRBJ1-5, with D possibly matching TRBD1 (5 bases). Germline V CDR1 and CDR2: SGHVS, FQNEAQ. The CDR3 contains 13 residues. Trimming pared 3 bases from V and 5 bases from J, leaving 8 bases between. CDR3 in DNA: TGTGCCAGCAGCTTCGGGGGGGATCAGCCCCAGCATTTT. Encoded protein: CASSFGGDQPQHF.

The V gene is TRBV9, the J gene TRBJ1-2; TRBD1 aligns across 9 bases. This CDR3 is built from 14 residues. The V and J ends lost 4 bases and 5 bases, in that order; junction bases with no gene match: 6. Germline CDR1 SGDLS, CDR2 YYNGEE. In DNA form, the CDR3 reads TGTGCCAGCAGCTCCGACAGGGGGATTTATGGCTACACCTTC. This codes for CASSSDRGIYGYTF.

The rearrangement links TRBV15 to TRBJ2-2; D possibly matches TRBD1 or TRBD2 (5 bases each). CDR3 size: 17 residues. CDR1 and CDR2 (germline): LNHNV, YYDKDF (reference sequence). Trimming removed 0 bases from V and 5 bases from J, with 16 bases in between. CDR3 DNA: TGTGCCACCAGCAGAGAGAGGGGAGAAAGTGGAACCGGGGAGCTGTTTTTT. Its protein is CATSRERGESGTGELFF. Supplemented by reference TRBV15 and TRBJ2-2, the full variable domain reads DAMVIQNPRYQVTQFGKPVTLSCSQTLNHNVMYWYQQKSSQAPKLLFHYYDKDFNNEADTPDNFQSRRPNTSFCFLDIRSPGLGDTAMYLCATSRERGESGTGELFFGEGSRLTVL.

The CDR3 is CASTTTGGVGEQYF. In nucleotides, the CDR3 is TGTGCCAGCACCACTACAGGGGGGGTAGGCGAGCAGTACTTC. This rearrangement joins TRBV28 to TRBJ2-7; D perhaps matches TRBD1 (8 bases). Trimming took off 7 bases at V and 6 bases at J, with 19 bases between the two ends. Germline lookup yields CDR1 MDHEN and CDR2 SYDVKM. CDR3 length: 14 residues.

The chain uses TRBV5-1 and TRBJ2-3, with TRBD2 identical over 8 bases. Trimming removed 0 bases from V and 6 bases from J; junction bases left unmatched: 9. The CDR3 is made up of 16 amino acids. The germline gives CDR1 SGHRS, CDR2 YFSETQ. CDR3 DNA sequence: TGCGCCAGCAGCTTGGAGGTCCTAGCGGGTACGGATACGCAGTATTTT. Protein: CASSLEVLAGTDTQYF.

This chain connects TRBV5-4 to TRBJ2-3, with unresolved D. The CDR3 contains 15 residues. Germline lookup yields CDR1 SGHNT and CDR2 YYREEE (reference sequence). The germline V and J ends were trimmed by 1 base and 2 bases, with 11 bases remaining between them. CDR3 DNA: TGTGCCAGCAGCTTGAGGGTCGTTAACACAGATACGCAGTATTTT. It encodes CASSLRVVNTDTQYF.

This chain uses TRBV5-4 with TRBJ2-2; D is perhaps TRBD2 (5 bases). Trimming cost V 4 bases and J 3 bases, with 13 bases left between them. This CDR3 has 15 amino acids. Looked up from germline, CDR1 is SGHNT and CDR2 is YYREEE (reference sequence). The CDR3 coding sequence is TGTGCCAGCAGCCCTTGGGAGCCAGACACCGGGGAGCTGTTTTTT. This sequence encodes CASSPWEPDTGELFF.

Points on this clone: The same CDR3 can be traced to other DNA sequences in this sample. V usage is TRBV5-4 and J usage is TRBJ1-1; D not resolved. Germline CDR1 and CDR2: SGHNT and YYREEE (reference sequence). Trimming removed 4 bases from V and 1 base from J, with 8 bases in between. The CDR3 runs to 13 residues. Here the CDR3 DNA reads TGTGCCAGCAGCCGGACTGAGAACACTGAAGCTTTCTTT. The encoded protein is CASSRTENTEAFF.

This chain uses TRBV28 with TRBJ2-7, with D maybe TRBD2 (6 bases). Germline values: CDR1 MDHEN, CDR2 SYDVKM. V shed 4 bases and J shed 1 base, with 17 bases lying between them. This CDR3 is 16 amino acids long. CDR3 sequence: CASSSRTGTGSYEQYF. As DNA, the CDR3 is TGTGCCAGCAGTTCTCGAACCGGGACTGGTTCCTACGAGCAGTACTTC.

The V and J genes are TRBV15 and TRBJ2-1; D may be TRBD2 (6 bases). The CDR3 loop spans 19 amino acids. V lost 0 bases and J lost 0, with 18 bases in between. Germline V gene data show CDR1 as LNHNV and CDR2 as YYDKDF (reference sequence). CDR3 nucleotide sequence: TGTGCCACCAGCAGAGATTTATTTGCGGGACGGAGCTCCTACAATGAGCAGTTCTTC. It specifies CATSRDLFAGRSSYNEQFF.